This section outlines one TCR beta chain sequence together with its context. Production of TCR cDNA was by 5'RACE template switching, which also added a universal primer site and UMIs. TCRdb reprocessed the 5' RACE reads via MiXCR and lists one record per CDR3 protein. The table records some 100,000 distinct CDR3 sequences, 8% to 10% of them present only once. The record originates from a study of T cells after yellow fever vaccination. Points from the study as a whole: Re-detected after boosting: most primary clones, more than 95% of CD4 and 80% to 90% of CD8. The CD4 and CD8 compartments had a small share of their clonotypes in common. Abundant bulk-population clonotypes could contaminate the FACS-sorted repertoires.

This CDR3 contains 14 residues. Germline V gene sequence: CDR1 SEHNR, CDR2 FQNEAQ (reference sequence). V was clipped by 1 base and J by 4 bases, with 10 bases between them. This receptor was obtained from a man aged 18 to 29 who received the YFV17D yellow fever vaccine. The chain links TRBV7-9 to TRBJ1-2; D gene uncertain. The source was CD8+ T cells not binding an NS4B(214-222) dextramer, sorted from PBMCs, collected roughly 14 days after the first yellow fever vaccination. CDR3 sequence: CASSLVAGLYGYTF. DNA for the CDR3: TGTGCCAGCAGCTTAGTTGCAGGTCTCTATGGCTACACCTTC.